This entry lists 22 T cell receptor beta chains sequenced from one sample in a study of Ad26.COV2.S vaccination and SARS-CoV-2 variants (dated by TCRdb to the early 2020s). The library was built by means of the immunoSEQ multiplex PCR assay. What TCRdb holds here is the immuneACCESS table cut down to in-frame rearrangements. Part of the clones is not present; checked against another copy, under half of the missing clones reflect an unresolved V gene, and the others are unexplained. This sample is represented by 320,000 or so clones; roughly nine tenths of them were singletons. Jointly, the top ten make up approximately 5.8% of the sample. Interpreted using the paper, the treatment or condition label stands for: 19 received Ad26.COV2.S at low or high dose, single or two shots; 5 received placebo; per-sample allocation not given. Repertoires of vaccine and placebo recipients were sequenced from samples taken on day 63 after the first injection.

The sequenced sample was peripheral blood, obtained in a trial of Ad26.COV2.S vaccine versus placebo. These TCRs come from a person between 18 and 59 years old who received the Ad26.COV2.S COVID-19 vaccine or a placebo.

The chain couples TRBV2 to TRBJ1-5; D unresolved. The CDR3 has 14 amino acids. Germline CDR1 and CDR2: SNHLY and FYNNEI. Trimming shortened V by 6 bases and J by 1 base, and 10 bases separated the two germline ends. CDR3 sequence reads: CASRWGMSNQPQHF. CDR3 DNA sequence: TGTGCCAGCAGATGGGGAATGAGCAATCAGCCCCAGCATTTT.

The rearrangement links TRBV30 to TRBJ1-1, with D possibly TRBD1 on 5 matching bases. Germline lookup yields CDR1 GTSNPN and CDR2 SVGIG (reference sequence). The CDR3 extends over 13 amino acids. V shed 4 bases and J shed 2 bases, with 11 bases lying between them. CDR3 DNA: TGTGCCTGGACCGGGACCGCTAACACTGAAGCTTTCTTT. It translates to CAWTGTANTEAFF.

The chain is built from TRBV9 and TRBJ2-1; perhaps TRBD2 as D (6 bases). The germline V and J ends were trimmed by 7 bases and 1 base, with 12 bases remaining between them. The CDR3 covers 14 residues. Germline V gene data show CDR1 as SGDLS and CDR2 as YYNGEE. The DNA of the CDR3 is TGTGCCAGCGGACTCGGAGGGTCCTACAATGAGCAGTTCTTC. This translates into CASGLGGSYNEQFF.

The chain links TRBV7-6 to TRBJ2-7; the match to TRBD1 covers 10 bases. Losses at the gene ends were 5 bases for V and 2 bases for J; bases not matched to a gene: 6. The germline CDR1 and CDR2 sequences are SGHVS and FNYEAQ. There are 15 residues in the CDR3. CDR3 amino acids: CASSPGTGVPYEQYF. Written as DNA, the CDR3 is TGTGCCAGCAGCCCAGGGACAGGGGTGCCCTACGAGCAGTACTTC.

Only a few counts were recorded for this clone. The V and J genes are TRBV7-2 and TRBJ2-5; D not certain. The CDR3 sequence is 12 residues long. V was trimmed by 4 bases and J by 0 bases, leaving 3 bases between them. Germline V gives CDR1 SGHTA, CDR2 FQGNSA. The CDR3 bases are TGTGCCAGCAGCTCGTACCAAGAGACCCAGTACTTC. Translation: CASSSYQETQYF.

V gene TRBV24-1 combines with J gene TRBJ2-2, with unresolved D. Trimming removed 5 bases from V and 1 base from J, with 4 bases in between. CDR3 length equals 13 residues. From germline, CDR1 is KGHDR and CDR2 SFDVKD. CDR3 coding DNA: TGTGCCACCAGTGGACAGAACACCGGGGAGCTGTTTTTT. The encoded protein is CATSGQNTGELFF.

J is TRBJ2-3 and V is TRBV11-2; 10 bases line up with TRBD2. The V gene end was trimmed by 1 base and the J gene end by 3 bases; junction bases not matched to a gene: 4. CDR3 length: 16 amino acids. CDR1 and CDR2 (germline): SGHAT, FQNNGV. The CDR3 DNA is TGTGCCAGCAGCTTAGCTAGCGGGGGATCGACAGATACGCAGTATTTT. Translating gives CASSLASGGSTDTQYF. The whole variable domain, filled in from reference TRBV11-2 and TRBJ2-3, reads EAGVAQSPRYKIIEKRQSVAFWCNPISGHATLYWYQQILGQGPKLLIQFQNNGVVDDSQLPKDRFSAERLKGVDSTLKIQPAKLEDSAVYLCASSLASGGSTDTQYFGPGTRLTVL.

V gene TRBV7-2 combines with J gene TRBJ1-2; unclear D gene. From germline, CDR1 is SGHTA and CDR2 FQGNSA. The CDR3 runs 15 residues. Deletions cut 1 base from V and 6 bases from J, with 15 bases between. CDR3 amino acids: CASSLVNAIQNGYTF. The CDR3 DNA reads as TGTGCCAGCAGCTTAGTAAACGCGATCCAGAATGGCTACACCTTC.

The rearrangement joins TRBV13 to TRBJ2-7; 9 bases are shared with TRBD1. The CDR3 contains 15 residues. With 4 bases clipped from V and 2 bases from J, the junction kept 6 bases outside the gene matches. CDR1 is PRHDT and CDR2 is FYEKMQ in the germline V gene (reference sequence). CDR3 nucleotides: TGTGCCAGCAGCTCCTCCGGGACAGGGACCTACGAGCAGTACTTC. Its protein product is CASSSSGTGTYEQYF.

V gene TRBV4-1 combines with J gene TRBJ2-7; no clear D gene. Trimming removed 4 bases at V and 2 bases at J, with 15 bases between. This CDR3 is 15 amino acids long. CDR1 and CDR2 from the germline V gene are MGHRA and YSYEKL. This CDR3 is CASSPNSEAPYEQYV. CDR3 sequence (DNA): TGCGCCAGCAGCCCAAATTCCGAGGCGCCCTACGAGCAGTACGTC.

The sample holds a few counts of this clone. The gene calls are TRBV29-1 and TRBJ2-3; tentatively, D is TRBD1 (6 bases). V was clipped by 5 bases and J by 2 bases, with 8 bases between them. The CDR3 is made up of 12 amino acids. Germline V gives CDR1 SQVTM, CDR2 ANQGSEA. CDR3 nucleotides: TGCAGCGTTCGGACAGCCACAGATACGCAGTATTTT. This codes for CSVRTATDTQYF.

This chain joins TRBV4-1 and TRBJ1-1; D call uncertain. Germline V gene lookup returns CDR1 MGHRA and CDR2 YSYEKL. V was clipped by 4 bases and J by 6 bases, with 21 bases between them. The CDR3 contains 16 residues. Written as DNA, the CDR3 is TGCGCCAGCAGCCTAACCCCGTCGGGTTTTAACGCTGAAGCTTTCTTT. Translating it yields CASSLTPSGFNAEAFF.

This clone was detected once. The chain recombines TRBV20-1 with TRBJ1-5; D may be TRBD1 (5 bases). Germline V gives CDR1 DFQATT, CDR2 SNEGSKA (reference sequence). CDR3 length: 11 residues. V lost 4 bases and J 6 bases, leaving 7 bases between the germline ends. The CDR3 loop reads CSATGSQPQHF. The CDR3 nucleotides are TGCAGTGCTACAGGGAGTCAGCCCCAGCATTTT.

This clone was detected a few times. The chain combines TRBV30 with TRBJ1-2; TRBD1 might be the D (5 bases). V was shortened by 2 bases and J by 13 bases, with 17 bases between the two germline ends. This CDR3 spans 12 amino acids. Per the germline V gene, CDR1 is GTSNPN and CDR2 is SVGIG (reference sequence). The CDR3 reads CAWSRDRQGSTF. The DNA for the CDR3 is TGTGCCTGGAGTAGGGACCGGCAGGGAAGCACCTTC.

The CDR3 coding sequence is TGCGCCAGCAGCATCTTCGACGGGGGGACTGAAGCTTTCTTT. Encoded protein: CASSIFDGGTEAFF. The chain combines TRBV5-1 with TRBJ1-1; maybe TRBD1 (5 bases). V was pared by 4 bases and J by 5 bases, with 15 bases between. The CDR3 has 14 residues. CDR1 and CDR2 (germline): SGHRS, YFSETQ.

The rearrangement links TRBV6-6 to TRBJ1-3, with 8 bases that match TRBD1. The germline gives CDR1 MNHNY, CDR2 SVGAGI (reference sequence). This CDR3 is built from 16 residues. V lost 5 bases and J lost 1; bases outside the gene matches: 7. The CDR3 sequence: CASSTGQGESGNTIYF. CDR3 coding DNA: TGTGCCAGCAGTACCGGACAGGGCGAATCTGGAAACACCATATATTTT.

The CDR3 DNA follows: TGTGCCAGCAGCGCTACAGGGTTTAACTATGGCTACACCTTC. Residues: CASSATGFNYGYTF. This chain links TRBV7-2 with TRBJ1-2; tentative D call: TRBD1 (6 bases). The V gene's germline CDR1 is SGHTA and CDR2 FQGNSA. Trimming stripped 5 bases from V and 1 base from J, with 11 bases between. The CDR3 runs to 14 residues.

This chain connects TRBV4-3 to TRBJ2-6, with D possibly matching TRBD1 (5 bases). The CDR3 runs to 17 residues. V lost 0 bases and J 0 bases, leaving 9 bases between the germline ends. Germline V gene data show CDR1 as LGHNA and CDR2 as YSLEER. As DNA, the CDR3 is TGCGCCAGCAGCCAAGACGACAGAATCTCTGGGGCCAACGTCCTGACTTTC. Protein sequence: CASSQDDRISGANVLTF.

The chain is built from TRBV20-1 and TRBJ2-1; no definite D call. The ends were cut back, 5 bases at V and 8 bases at J, with 10 bases in the middle. CDR1 is DFQATT, CDR2 SNEGSKA, per germline (reference sequence). The CDR3 covers 11 residues. The CDR3 sequence is CSAGVGDEQFF. The CDR3 nucleotides read TGCAGTGCTGGGGTCGGCGATGAGCAGTTCTTC.

The chain links TRBV6-5 to TRBJ2-4; TRBD2 agrees at 7 bases. The CDR3 runs 15 residues. In germline, CDR1 is MNHEY, CDR2 SVGAGI. The ends lost 1 base at V and 4 bases at J; junction bases unmatched: 4. As DNA, the CDR3 is TGTGCCAGCAGTTACTGGGTCGGGGGGAAAAACATTCAGTACTTC. Amino acids: CASSYWVGGKNIQYF.

The chain employs TRBV19 and TRBJ1-1, with unresolved D. The CDR3 has 12 amino acids. Trimming left V 7 bases short and J 3 bases short, with 9 bases between. Germline lookup yields CDR1 LNHDA and CDR2 SQIVND (reference sequence). CDR3 sequence: CASNRVDTEAFF. Written as DNA, the CDR3 is TGTGCCAGTAATCGGGTAGACACTGAAGCTTTCTTT.

This clone was observed once. The chain has TRBV5-5 and TRBJ1-3, with D perhaps TRBD1 (6 bases). Germline V gene sequence: CDR1 SGHKS, CDR2 YYEKEE (reference sequence). Deletions cut 3 bases from V and 1 base from J, with 11 bases between. This CDR3 contains 15 residues. The CDR3 loop is CASSSIDRSGNTIYF. The CDR3, as DNA: TGTGCCAGCAGCTCCATAGACAGGTCTGGAAACACCATATATTTT.